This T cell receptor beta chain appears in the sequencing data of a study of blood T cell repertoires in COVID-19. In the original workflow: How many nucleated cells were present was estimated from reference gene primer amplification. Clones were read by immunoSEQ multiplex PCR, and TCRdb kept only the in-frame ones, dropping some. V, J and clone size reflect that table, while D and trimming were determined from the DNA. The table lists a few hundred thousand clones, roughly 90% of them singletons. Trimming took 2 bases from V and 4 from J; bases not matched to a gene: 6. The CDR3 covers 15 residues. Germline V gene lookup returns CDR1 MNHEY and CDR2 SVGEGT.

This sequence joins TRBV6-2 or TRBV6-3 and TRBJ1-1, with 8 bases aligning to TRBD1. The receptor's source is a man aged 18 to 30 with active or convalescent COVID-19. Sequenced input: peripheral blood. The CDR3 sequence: CASSYATGGGTEAFF. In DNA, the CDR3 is TGTGCCAGCAGTTACGCCACAGGGGGTGGCACTGAAGCTTTCTTT.